Listed below are T cell receptor beta chains from one sample, sequenced in a study of T and B cells in COVID-19 patients. One entry per CDR3 protein, called by TCRdb with MiXCR from the multiplex PCR reads. The sample gives around 5,400 distinct CDR3 sequences, 25% to 30% of which show up once; about 5.5% is in the top ten. Sequences were obtained from blood. All receptors derive from a human donor with active COVID-19. Each CDR3 is given with its conserved first and last residue. The D gene is left open where the match is weak. Part of the rows lack a size; the others show once, few, many or a class for expanded clones.

abundance	d_gene	v_gene	j_gene	CDR3aa	CDR3nt
few	.	TRBV24-1	TRBJ1-2	CATSDLRGYTF	TGTGCCACCAGTGATTTGCGGGGCTACACCTTC
.	TRBD1	TRBV6-1	TRBJ2-7	CASSHARQGINEQYF	TGTGCCAGCAGTCACGCCAGACAGGGTATCAACGAGCAGTACTTC
.	TRBD1	TRBV19	TRBJ1-5	CASSLYRIGTGGSNQPQHF	TGTGCCAGTAGTCTGTATAGAATAGGGACAGGAGGAAGCAATCAGCCCCAGCATTTT
.	.	TRBV6-5	TRBJ1-5	CASSPSLDQPQHF	TGTGCCAGCAGTCCCAGTTTGGATCAGCCCCAGCATTTT
few	.	TRBV20-1	TRBJ1-6	CSARDGTENSPLHF	TGCAGTGCTAGAGATGGGACGGAGAATTCACCCCTCCACTTT
medium-sized	TRBD1	TRBV27	TRBJ1-2	CASSSMDRAGGYTF	TGTGCCAGCAGTTCCATGGACAGGGCGGGGGGCTACACCTTC
medium-sized	.	TRBV12-3/TRBV12-4	TRBJ1-3	CASSLGGNTIYF	TGTGCCAGCAGTTTAGGTGGAAACACCATATATTTT
few	.	TRBV6-5	TRBJ2-6	CASSYSRDSGANVLTF	TGTGCCAGCAGTTACTCCCGGGACTCTGGGGCCAACGTCCTGACTTTC
few	TRBD1	TRBV5-1	TRBJ2-1	CASRFIPGQDNNEQFF	TGCGCCAGCCGCTTCATTCCGGGACAGGATAACAATGAGCAGTTCTTC
.	.	TRBV21-1	TRBJ1-6	CASILGPDGEDSPLHF	TGTGCCAGCATTCTCGGCCCGGACGGTGAGGATTCACCCCTCCACTTT
medium-sized	.	TRBV6-1	TRBJ1-2	CASSYPNYGYTF	TGTGCCAGCAGTTACCCTAACTATGGCTACACCTTC
medium-sized	TRBD1	TRBV19	TRBJ1-2	CASANPGQGYGYTF	TGTGCCAGTGCTAACCCGGGACAGGGGTATGGCTACACCTTC
.	.	TRBV19	TRBJ1-1	CASRPFVGGFDLAFF	TGTGCCAGTAGGCCTTTCGTGGGGGGCTTCGATCTGGCTTTCTTT
medium-sized	TRBD1	TRBV6-5	TRBJ1-5	CASSSGGRNQPQHF	TGTGCCAGCAGTTCAGGGGGCCGAAATCAGCCCCAGCATTTT
medium-sized	.	TRBV5-4	TRBJ2-5	CASSRAQEGQYF	TGTGCCAGCAGCCGGGCCCAAGAGGGCCAGTACTTC
medium-sized	.	TRBV6-1	TRBJ1-4	CASSLQGQRGKLFF	TGTGCCAGCAGCCTCCAGGGGCAGAGGGGAAAACTGTTTTTT
medium-sized	TRBD1	TRBV7-2	TRBJ2-7	CASSFDRGRYEQYF	TGTGCCAGCAGCTTCGACAGGGGAAGGTACGAGCAGTACTTC
few	.	TRBV5-1	TRBJ2-3	CASVGTAGEDTQYF	TGCGCCAGCGTCGGGACAGCGGGGGAAGATACGCAGTATTTT
medium-sized	.	TRBV7-6	TRBJ2-6	CASSLAPEVGGASGANVLTF	TGTGCCAGCAGCTTAGCCCCCGAAGTGGGGGGCGCATCTGGGGCCAACGTCCTGACTTTC
few	.	TRBV4-3	TRBJ2-5	CASSQDRGTEKTQYF	TGCGCCAGCAGCCAAGATCGGGGTACGGAAAAGACCCAGTACTTC
few	TRBD1	TRBV18	TRBJ1-1	CASSADRGGGGTEAFF	TGTGCCAGCTCCGCAGACAGGGGCGGGGGAGGCACTGAAGCTTTCTTT
medium-sized	.	TRBV12-3/TRBV12-4	TRBJ2-5	CASSSGGGETQYF	TGTGCCAGCAGTTCGGGGGGCGGGGAGACCCAGTACTTC